This T cell receptor beta chain was sequenced in a study of tumor-infiltrating lymphocytes in primary liver carcinoma. Points from the study as a whole: Just around 7.5-25% of top clones spanned all five tumor regions. Tumor-adjacent and tumor-blood pairs shared a smaller degree of overlap than tumor region pairs. Blood fell significantly below tumors in its top-250-clone fraction (p = 0.039).

The CDR3 runs 15 residues. Trimming took 1 base from V and 3 from J, leaving 13 bases between them. Germline V gene lookup returns CDR1 SGHAT and CDR2 FQNNGV. The authors made TCR beta cDNA from approximately 490 ng total RNA with a constant-region primer. Modified slightly, ARM-PCR produced TCR beta libraries over three nested multiplex PCR rounds. The first two PCR rounds used TRBV1-TRBV30 forward primers with a C-beta reverse primer, 9 to 10 cycles each. TCRdb redid the calling of the multiplex PCR reads with MiXCR, one entry per CDR3 protein. In the table there are about 50,000 distinct CDR3 sequences, about 78% of which are singletons. By frequency in the sample, this clonotype is large. Its target is unknown. Co-extraction of RNA and DNA was performed on 20-30 mg of unsorted bulk tissue. Five distinct regions per tumor were sampled.

This chain connects TRBV11-2 to TRBJ2-7; D is possibly TRBD2 (6 bases). The material sequenced was liver tumor tissue from sampling region 5. Subset defined: tumor region T5, tumor centre. This TCR was sampled from a man aged 35 to 55 with primary liver carcinoma and hepatitis B virus infection. The CDR3 here is CASSLGPGADYEQYF. CDR3 DNA sequence: TGTGCCAGCAGCTTAGGGCCGGGAGCGGACTACGAGCAGTACTTC.